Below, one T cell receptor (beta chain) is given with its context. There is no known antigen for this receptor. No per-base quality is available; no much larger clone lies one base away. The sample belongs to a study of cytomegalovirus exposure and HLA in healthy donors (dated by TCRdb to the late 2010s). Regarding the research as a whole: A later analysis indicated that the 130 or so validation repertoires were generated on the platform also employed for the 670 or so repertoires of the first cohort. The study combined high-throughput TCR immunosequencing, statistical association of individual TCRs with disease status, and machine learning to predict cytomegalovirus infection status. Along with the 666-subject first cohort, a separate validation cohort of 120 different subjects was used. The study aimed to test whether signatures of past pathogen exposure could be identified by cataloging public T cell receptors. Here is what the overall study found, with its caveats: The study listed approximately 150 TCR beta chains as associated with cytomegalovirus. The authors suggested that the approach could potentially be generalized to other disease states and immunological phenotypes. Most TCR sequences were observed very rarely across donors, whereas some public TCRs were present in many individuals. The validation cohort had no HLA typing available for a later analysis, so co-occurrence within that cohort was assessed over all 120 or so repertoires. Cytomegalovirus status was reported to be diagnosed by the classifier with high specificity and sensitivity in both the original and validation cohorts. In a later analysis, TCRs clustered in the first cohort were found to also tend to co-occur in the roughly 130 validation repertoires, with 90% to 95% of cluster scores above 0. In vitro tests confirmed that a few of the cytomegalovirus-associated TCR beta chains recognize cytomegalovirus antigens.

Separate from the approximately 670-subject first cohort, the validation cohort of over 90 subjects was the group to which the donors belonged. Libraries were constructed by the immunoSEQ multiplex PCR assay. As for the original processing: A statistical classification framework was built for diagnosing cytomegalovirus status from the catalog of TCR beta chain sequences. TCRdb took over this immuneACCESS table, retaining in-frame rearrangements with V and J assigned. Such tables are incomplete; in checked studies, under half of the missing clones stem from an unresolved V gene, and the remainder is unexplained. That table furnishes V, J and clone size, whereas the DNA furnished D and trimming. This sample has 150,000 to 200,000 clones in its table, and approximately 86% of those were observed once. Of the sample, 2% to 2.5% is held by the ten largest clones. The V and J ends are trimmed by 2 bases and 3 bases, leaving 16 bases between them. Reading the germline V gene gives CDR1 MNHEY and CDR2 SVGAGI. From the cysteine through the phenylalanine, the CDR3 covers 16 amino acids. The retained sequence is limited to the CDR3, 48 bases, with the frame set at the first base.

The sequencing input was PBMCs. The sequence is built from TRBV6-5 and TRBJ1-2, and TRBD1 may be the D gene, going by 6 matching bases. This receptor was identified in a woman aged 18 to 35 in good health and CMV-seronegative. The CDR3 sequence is CASSYDGGQYHYGYTF. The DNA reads TGTGCCAGCAGTTACGACGGGGGGCAGTACCACTATGGCTACACCTTC.